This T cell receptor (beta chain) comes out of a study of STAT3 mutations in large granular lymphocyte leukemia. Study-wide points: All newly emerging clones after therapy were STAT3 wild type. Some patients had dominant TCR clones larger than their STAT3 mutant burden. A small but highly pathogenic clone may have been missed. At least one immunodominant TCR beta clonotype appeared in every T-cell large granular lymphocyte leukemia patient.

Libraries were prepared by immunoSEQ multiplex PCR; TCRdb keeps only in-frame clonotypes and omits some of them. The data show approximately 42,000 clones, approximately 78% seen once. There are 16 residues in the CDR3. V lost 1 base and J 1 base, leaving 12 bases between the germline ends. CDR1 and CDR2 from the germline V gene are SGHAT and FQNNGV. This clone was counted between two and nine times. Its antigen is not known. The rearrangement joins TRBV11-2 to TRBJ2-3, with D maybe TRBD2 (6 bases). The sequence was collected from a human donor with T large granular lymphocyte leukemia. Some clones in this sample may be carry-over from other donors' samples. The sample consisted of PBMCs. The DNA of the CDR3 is TGTGCCAGCAGCTTAGTTCGGGGGATGGGCACAGATACGCAGTATTTT. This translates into CASSLVRGMGTDTQYF.